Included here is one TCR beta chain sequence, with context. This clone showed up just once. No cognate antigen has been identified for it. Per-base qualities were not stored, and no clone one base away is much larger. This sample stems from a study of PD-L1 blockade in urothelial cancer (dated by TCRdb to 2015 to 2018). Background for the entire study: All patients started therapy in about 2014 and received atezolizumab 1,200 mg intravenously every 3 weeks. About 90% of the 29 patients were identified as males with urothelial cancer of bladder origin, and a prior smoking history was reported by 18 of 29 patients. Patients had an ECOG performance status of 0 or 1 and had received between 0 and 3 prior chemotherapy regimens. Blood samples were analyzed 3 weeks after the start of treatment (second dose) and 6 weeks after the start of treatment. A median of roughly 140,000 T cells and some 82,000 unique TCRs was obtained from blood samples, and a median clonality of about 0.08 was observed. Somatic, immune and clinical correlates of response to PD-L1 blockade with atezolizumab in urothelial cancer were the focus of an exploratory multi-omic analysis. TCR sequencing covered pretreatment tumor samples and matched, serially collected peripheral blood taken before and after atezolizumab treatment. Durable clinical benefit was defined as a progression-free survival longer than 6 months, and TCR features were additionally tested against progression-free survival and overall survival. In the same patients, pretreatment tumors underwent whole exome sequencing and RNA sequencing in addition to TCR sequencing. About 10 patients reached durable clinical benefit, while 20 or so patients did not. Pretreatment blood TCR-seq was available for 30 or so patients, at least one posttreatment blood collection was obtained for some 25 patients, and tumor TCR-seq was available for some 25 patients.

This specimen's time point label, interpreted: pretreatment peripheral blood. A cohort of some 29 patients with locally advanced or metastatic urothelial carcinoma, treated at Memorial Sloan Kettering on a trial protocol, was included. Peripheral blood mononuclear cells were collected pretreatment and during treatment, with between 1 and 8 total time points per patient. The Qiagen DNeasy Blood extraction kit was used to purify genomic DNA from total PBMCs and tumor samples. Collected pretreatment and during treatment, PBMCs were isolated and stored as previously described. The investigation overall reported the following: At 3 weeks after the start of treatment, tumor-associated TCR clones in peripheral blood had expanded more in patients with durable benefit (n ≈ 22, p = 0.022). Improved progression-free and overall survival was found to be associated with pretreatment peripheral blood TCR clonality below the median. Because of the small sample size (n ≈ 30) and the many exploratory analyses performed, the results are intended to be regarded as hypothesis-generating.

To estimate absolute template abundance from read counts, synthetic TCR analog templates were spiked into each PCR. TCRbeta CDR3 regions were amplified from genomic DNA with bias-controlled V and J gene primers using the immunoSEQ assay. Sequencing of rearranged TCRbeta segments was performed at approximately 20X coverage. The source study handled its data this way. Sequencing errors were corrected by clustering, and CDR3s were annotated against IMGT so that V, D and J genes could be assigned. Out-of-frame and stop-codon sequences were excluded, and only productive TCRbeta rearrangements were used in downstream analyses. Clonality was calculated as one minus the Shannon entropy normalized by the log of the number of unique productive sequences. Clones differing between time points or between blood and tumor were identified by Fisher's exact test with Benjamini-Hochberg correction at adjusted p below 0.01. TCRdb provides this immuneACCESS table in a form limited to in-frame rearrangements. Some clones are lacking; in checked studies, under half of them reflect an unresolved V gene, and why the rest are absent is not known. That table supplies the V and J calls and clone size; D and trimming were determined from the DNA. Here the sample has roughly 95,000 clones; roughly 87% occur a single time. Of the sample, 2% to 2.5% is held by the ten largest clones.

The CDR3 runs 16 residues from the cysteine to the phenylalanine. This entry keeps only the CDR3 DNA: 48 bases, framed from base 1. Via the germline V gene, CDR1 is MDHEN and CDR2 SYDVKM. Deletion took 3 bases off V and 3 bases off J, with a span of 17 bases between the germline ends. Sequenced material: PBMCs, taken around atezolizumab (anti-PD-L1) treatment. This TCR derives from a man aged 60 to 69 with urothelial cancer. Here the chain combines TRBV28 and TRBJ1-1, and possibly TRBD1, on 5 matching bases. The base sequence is TGTGCCAGCAGTTTTATCGTCGGCAGGGAGGACACTGAAGCTTTCTTT. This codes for CASSFIVGREDTEAFF.